This entry describes one T cell receptor beta chain. The sample comes from a study of CD8 T cells in Susac syndrome. The controls were healthy donors who were matched for age and sex. The CD8+ and CD4+ T cells were isolated magnetically using a negative isolation approach, whereas the TEMRA cells were enriched by FACS. With random hexamers, about 0.5 to 1 ug RNA was reverse transcribed. MiXCR was run by TCRdb on the immunoSEQ multiplex PCR reads, yielding one entry per CDR3 protein. The table has more than 100,000 distinct CDR3 sequences, over 90% seen once; the top ten hold around 0.12%. V was shortened by 0 bases and J by 2 bases, with 7 bases between the two germline ends. Germline V CDR1 and CDR2: SQVTM, ANQGSEA. This CDR3 is 13 amino acids long.

This chain connects TRBV29-1 to TRBJ1-1, with a weak D call TRBD1 (6 bases). The sequence was obtained from a human donor in good health. The sample taken for sequencing was CD4+ T cells from PBMCs. CDR3 in DNA: TGCAGCGTTGAAGAACAGGGAAACACTGAAGCTTTCTTT. Its translation: CSVEEQGNTEAFF.